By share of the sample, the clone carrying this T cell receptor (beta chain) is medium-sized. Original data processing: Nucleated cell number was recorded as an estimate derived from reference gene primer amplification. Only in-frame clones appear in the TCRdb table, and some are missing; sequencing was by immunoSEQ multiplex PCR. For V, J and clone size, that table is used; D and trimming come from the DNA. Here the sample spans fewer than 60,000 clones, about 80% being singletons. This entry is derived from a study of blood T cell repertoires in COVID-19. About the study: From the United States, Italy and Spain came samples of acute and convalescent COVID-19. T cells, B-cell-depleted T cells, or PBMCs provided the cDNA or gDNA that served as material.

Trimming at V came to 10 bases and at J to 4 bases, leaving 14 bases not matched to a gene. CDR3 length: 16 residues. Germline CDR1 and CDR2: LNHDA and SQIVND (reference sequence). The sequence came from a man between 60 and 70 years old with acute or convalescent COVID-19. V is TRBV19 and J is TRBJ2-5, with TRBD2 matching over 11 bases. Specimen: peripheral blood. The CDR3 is CATRTSGFNRGETQYF. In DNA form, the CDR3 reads TGTGCCACCCGGACTAGCGGGTTTAACCGGGGAGAGACCCAGTACTTC.